The present T cell receptor beta chain was sequenced within a study of tumor-infiltrating lymphocytes in primary liver carcinoma. On the study more broadly: All patients, whether men or women, fell within 30 to 69 years of age.

Bulk tissue was left unsorted, and RNA and DNA were co-extracted from about 19-30 mg of it. Germline assignment: CDR1 GTSNPN and CDR2 SVGIG (reference sequence). The CDR3 contains 11 residues. V dropped 4 bases and J dropped 5 bases, with 8 bases sitting between them. A remark on this clonotype: Its specificity is unknown. This clone may be a read error of a much larger clone one base away.

Study outcomes and limitations: All five tumor regions shared only about 8-24% of top clones. A significantly higher top-250-clone fraction was found in tumors than in blood (p = 0.039). The study found tumor-adjacent and tumor-blood pairs overlapped less than tumor region pairs.

Starting material of 500 to 600 ng total RNA yielded TCR beta cDNA via a constant-region primer. Three nested multiplex PCR rounds of slightly modified ARM-PCR generated TCR beta libraries. It was with TRBV1-TRBV30 forward primers and a C-beta reverse primer that the first two PCR rounds were run, at approximately 9 cycles each. TCRdb re-called the multiplex PCR reads with MiXCR, one entry per CDR3 protein. The repertoire has 80,000 or so distinct CDR3 sequences, about two thirds of them found once; the top ten carry roughly an eighth. Material for sequencing was liver tumor tissue from sampling region 4. Subset in this sample: tumor region T4, right-lateral pole. This chain joins TRBV30 and TRBJ2-5, with no clear D. This clonotype was obtained from a woman in her sixties with primary liver carcinoma and hepatitis B virus infection. The CDR3 is CAWTENETQYF. CDR3 DNA sequence: TGTGCCTGGACCGAGAATGAGACCCAGTACTTC.